The source of this T cell receptor beta chain is a study of cytomegalovirus exposure and HLA in healthy donors. Study-level results: V- and J-gene trimming of TCR beta was linked (in a later analysis) to a missense DCLRE1C variant. Most of the TCR beta V segments (in an earlier analysis) were productive either about 87% or about 30% of the time.

PCR involved 60 Vbeta and 13 Jbeta primers. Here immunoSEQ multiplex PCR was the method, and the copy in TCRdb shows in-frame clones only, minus some. The sample gives about 210,000 clones, about 80% of which show up once; less than 2% is in the top ten. Turning to this clone: Its specificity is unknown.

From germline, CDR1 is SQVTM and CDR2 ANQGSEA. V was pared by 7 bases and J by 5 bases, with 15 bases between. The CDR3 is 13 amino acids. The material sequenced was PBMCs. This chain uses TRBV29-1 with TRBJ1-5, with TRBD1 as a possible D gene (6 bases). The receptor comes from a male donor in good health and CMV-seronegative. The DNA for the CDR3 is TGCAGCGCAATCCAGGACAGTTATCAGCCCCAGCATTTT. This translates into CSAIQDSYQPQHF. Full variable domain (remainder filled in from reference TRBV29-1 and TRBJ1-5): SAVISQKPSRDICQRGTSLTIQCQVDSQVTMMFWYRQQPGQSLTLIATANQGSEATYESGFVIDKFPISRPNLTFSTLTVSNMSPEDSSIYLCSAIQDSYQPQHFGDGTRLSIL.